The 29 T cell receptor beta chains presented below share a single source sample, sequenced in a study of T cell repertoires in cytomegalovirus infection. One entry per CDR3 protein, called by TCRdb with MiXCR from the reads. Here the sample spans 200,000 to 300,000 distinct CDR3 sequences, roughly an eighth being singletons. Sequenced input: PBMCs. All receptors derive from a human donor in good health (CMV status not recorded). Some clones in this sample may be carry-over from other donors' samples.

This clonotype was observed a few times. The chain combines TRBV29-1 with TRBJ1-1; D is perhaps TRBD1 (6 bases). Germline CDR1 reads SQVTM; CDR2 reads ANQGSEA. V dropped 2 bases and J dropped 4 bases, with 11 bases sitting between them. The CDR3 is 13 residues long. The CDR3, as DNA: TGCAGCGTTGAAAAAGGGGGGGGCACTGAAGCTTTCTTT. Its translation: CSVEKGGGTEAFF.

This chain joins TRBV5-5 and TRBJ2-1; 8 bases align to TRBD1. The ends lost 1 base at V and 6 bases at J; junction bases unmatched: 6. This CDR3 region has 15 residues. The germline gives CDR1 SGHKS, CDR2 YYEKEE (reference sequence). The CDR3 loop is CASSLLGQGSNEQFF. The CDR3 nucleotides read TGTGCCAGCAGCTTGCTAGGACAGGGCTCCAATGAGCAGTTCTTC.

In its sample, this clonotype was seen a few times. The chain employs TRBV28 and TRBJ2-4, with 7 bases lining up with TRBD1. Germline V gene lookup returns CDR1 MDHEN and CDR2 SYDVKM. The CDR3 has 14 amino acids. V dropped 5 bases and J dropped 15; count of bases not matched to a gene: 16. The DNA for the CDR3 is TGTGCCAGCAGTCCACCGGGACAGCAACCCGTCGCGTACTTC. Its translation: CASSPPGQQPVAYF. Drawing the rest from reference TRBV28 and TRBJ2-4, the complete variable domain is DVKVTQSSRYLVKRTGEKVFLECVQDMDHENMFWYRQDPGLGLRLIYFSYDVKMKEKGDIPEGYSVSREKKERFSLILESASTNQTSMYLCASSPPGQQPVAYFGAGTRLSVL.

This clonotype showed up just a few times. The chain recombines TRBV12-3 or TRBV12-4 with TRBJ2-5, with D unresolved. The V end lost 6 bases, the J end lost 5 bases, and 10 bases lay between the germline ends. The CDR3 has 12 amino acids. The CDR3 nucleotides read TGTGCCAGCAGCCTGTCGGCGGAGACCCAGTACTTC. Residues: CASSLSAETQYF.

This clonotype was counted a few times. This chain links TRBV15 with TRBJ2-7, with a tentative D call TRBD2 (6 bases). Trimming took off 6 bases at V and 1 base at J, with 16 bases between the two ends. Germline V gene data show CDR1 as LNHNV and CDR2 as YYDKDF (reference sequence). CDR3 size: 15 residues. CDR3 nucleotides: TGTGCCACCAGTAGGAGGGAGACCGGTTCCTACGAGCAGTACTTC. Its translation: CATSRRETGSYEQYF.

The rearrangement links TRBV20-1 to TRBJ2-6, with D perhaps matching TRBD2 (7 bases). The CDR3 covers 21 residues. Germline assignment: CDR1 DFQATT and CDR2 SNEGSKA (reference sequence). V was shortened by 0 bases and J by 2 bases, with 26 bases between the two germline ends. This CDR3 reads CSARDPVRGGGAIPGANVLTF. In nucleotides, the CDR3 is TGCAGTGCTAGAGACCCCGTTAGAGGGGGGGGCGCCATCCCTGGGGCCAACGTCCTGACTTTC.

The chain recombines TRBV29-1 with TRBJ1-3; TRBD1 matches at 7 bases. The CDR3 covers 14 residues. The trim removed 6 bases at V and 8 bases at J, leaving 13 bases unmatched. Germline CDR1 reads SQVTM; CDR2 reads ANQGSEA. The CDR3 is CSVGGQAGADTIYF. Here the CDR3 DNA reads TGCAGCGTCGGCGGACAGGCCGGGGCGGACACCATATATTTT. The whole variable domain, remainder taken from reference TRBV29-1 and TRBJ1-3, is SAVISQKPSRDICQRGTSLTIQCQVDSQVTMMFWYRQQPGQSLTLIATANQGSEATYESGFVIDKFPISRPNLTFSTLTVSNMSPEDSSIYLCSVGGQAGADTIYFGEGSWLTVV.

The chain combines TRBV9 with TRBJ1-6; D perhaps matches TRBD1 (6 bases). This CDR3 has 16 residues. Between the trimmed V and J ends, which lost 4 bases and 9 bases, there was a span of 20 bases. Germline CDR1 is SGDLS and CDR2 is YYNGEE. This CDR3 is CASSSRRGAGTSPLHF. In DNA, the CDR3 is TGTGCCAGCAGCTCTCGAAGGGGGGCGGGAACTTCACCCCTCCACTTT.

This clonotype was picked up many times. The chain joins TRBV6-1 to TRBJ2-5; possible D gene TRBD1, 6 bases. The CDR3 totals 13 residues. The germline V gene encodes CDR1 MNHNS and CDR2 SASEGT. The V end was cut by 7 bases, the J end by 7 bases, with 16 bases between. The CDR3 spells CASTKGDEATQYF. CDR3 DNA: TGTGCCAGCACCAAGGGGGACGAGGCGACCCAGTACTTC.

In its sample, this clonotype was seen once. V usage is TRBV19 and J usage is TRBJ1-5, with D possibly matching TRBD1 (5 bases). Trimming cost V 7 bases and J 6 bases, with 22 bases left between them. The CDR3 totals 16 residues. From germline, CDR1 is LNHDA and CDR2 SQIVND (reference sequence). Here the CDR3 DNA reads TGTGCCAGTACCTCCCCAAGGGGTCCAGGTAGTCAGCCCCAGCATTTT. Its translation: CASTSPRGPGSQPQHF.

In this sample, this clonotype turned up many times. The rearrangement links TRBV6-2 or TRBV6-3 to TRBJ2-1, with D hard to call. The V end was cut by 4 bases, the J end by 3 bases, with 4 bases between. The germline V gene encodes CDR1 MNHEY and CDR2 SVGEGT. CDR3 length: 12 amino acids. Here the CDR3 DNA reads TGTGCCAGCAGTTCCTACTACAATGAGCAGTTCTTC. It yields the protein CASSSYYNEQFF.

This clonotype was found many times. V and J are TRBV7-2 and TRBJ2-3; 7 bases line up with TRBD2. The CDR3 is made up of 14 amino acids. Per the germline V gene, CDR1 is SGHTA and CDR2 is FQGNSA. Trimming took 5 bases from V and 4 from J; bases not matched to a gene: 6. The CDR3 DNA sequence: TGTGCCAGCAGCCCGGGGAGGGCCGCAGATACGCAGTATTTT. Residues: CASSPGRAADTQYF.

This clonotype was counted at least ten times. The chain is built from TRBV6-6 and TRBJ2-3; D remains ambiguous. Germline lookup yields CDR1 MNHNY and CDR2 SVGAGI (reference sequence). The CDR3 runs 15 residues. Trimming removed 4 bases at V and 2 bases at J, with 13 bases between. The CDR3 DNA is TGTGCCAGCAGTTCTCCCGTTGGGGTCACAGATACGCAGTATTTT. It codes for CASSSPVGVTDTQYF.

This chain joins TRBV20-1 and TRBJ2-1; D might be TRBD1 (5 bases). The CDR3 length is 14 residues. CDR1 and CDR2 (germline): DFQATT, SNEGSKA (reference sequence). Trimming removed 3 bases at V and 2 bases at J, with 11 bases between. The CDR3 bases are TGCAGTGCTAGGTCAGGGTGGACCTACAATGAGCAGTTCTTC. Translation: CSARSGWTYNEQFF.

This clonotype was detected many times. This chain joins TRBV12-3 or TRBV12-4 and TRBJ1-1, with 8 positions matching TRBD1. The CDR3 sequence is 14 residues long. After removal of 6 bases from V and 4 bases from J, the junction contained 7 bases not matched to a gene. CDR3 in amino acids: CASSPRTGFTEAFF. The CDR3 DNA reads TGTGCCAGCAGCCCCCGGACAGGGTTCACTGAAGCTTTCTTT.

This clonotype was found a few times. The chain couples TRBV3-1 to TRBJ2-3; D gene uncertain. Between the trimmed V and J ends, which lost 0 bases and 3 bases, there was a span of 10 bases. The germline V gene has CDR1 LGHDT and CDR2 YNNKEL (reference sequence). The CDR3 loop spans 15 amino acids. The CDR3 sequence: CASSQEVHSTDTQYF. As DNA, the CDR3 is TGTGCCAGCAGCCAAGAAGTACACTCGACAGATACGCAGTATTTT.

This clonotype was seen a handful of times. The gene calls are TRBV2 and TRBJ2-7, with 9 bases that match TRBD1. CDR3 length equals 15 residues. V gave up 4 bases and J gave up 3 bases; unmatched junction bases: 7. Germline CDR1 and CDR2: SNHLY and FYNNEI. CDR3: CASSVAGQGLYEQYF. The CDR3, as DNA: TGTGCCAGCAGTGTGGCGGGACAGGGCCTCTACGAGCAGTACTTC.

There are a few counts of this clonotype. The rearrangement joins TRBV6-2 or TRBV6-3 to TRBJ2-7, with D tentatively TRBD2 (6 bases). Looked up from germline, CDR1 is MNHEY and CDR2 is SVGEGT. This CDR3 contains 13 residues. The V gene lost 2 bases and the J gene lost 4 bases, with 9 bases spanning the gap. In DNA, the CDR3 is TGTGCCAGCAGTTACGGTGGACTATACGAGCAGTACTTC. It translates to CASSYGGLYEQYF.

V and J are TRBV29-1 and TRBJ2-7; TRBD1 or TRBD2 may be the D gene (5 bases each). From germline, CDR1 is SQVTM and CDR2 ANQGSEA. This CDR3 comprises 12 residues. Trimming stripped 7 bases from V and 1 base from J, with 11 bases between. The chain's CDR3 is CSGGFNSYEQYF. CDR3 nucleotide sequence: TGCAGCGGGGGGTTTAATTCCTACGAGCAGTACTTC.

CDR3 nucleotides: TGCAGTGCTAGACCCTCTCGGGGGGACGACGAGCAGTACTTC. This sequence encodes CSARPSRGDDEQYF. V usage is TRBV20-1 and J usage is TRBJ2-7; TRBD2 agrees at 7 bases. This CDR3 comprises 14 residues. V lost 2 bases, J lost 5 bases, and 9 bases stayed unmatched. CDR1 is DFQATT, CDR2 SNEGSKA, per germline (reference sequence).

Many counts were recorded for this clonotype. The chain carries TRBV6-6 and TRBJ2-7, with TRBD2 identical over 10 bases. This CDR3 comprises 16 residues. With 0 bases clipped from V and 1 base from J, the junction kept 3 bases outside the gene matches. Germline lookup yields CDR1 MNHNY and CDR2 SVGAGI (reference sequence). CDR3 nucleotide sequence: TGTGCCAGCAGTTACTCAGAGCGGGGGGGATCCTACGAGCAGTACTTC. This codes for CASSYSERGGSYEQYF.

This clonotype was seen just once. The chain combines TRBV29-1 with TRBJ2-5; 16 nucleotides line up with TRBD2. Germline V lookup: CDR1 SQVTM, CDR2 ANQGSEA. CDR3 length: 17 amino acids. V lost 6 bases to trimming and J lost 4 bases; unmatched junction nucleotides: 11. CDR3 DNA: TGCAGCGTCGAAACCGGGACTAGCGGGAGGGCCGGAGAGACCCAGTACTTC. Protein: CSVETGTSGRAGETQYF.

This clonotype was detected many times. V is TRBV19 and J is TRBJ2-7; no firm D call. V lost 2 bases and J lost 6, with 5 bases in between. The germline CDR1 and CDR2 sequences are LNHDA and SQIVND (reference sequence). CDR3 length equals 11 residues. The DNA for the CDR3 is TGTGCCAGTAGTATAATGGGCGAGCAGTACTTC. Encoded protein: CASSIMGEQYF.

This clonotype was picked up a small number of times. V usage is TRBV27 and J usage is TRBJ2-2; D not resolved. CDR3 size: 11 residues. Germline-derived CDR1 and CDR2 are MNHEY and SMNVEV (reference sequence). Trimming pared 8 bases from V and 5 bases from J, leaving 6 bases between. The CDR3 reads CASSGTGELFF. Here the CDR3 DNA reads TGTGCCAGCTCGGGTACCGGGGAGCTGTTTTTT.

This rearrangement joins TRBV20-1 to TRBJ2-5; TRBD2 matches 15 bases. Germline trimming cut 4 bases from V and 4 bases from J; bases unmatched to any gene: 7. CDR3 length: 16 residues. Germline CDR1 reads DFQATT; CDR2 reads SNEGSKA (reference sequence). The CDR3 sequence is CSAKWTSGGALETQYF. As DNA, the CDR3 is TGCAGTGCTAAGTGGACTAGCGGGGGGGCCTTAGAGACCCAGTACTTC.

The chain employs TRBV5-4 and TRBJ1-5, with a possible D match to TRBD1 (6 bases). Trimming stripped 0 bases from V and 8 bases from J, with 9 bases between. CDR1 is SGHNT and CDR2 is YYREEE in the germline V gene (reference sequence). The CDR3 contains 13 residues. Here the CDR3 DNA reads TGTGCCAGCAGCTTGGGTGGGGACAAGCCCCAGCATTTT. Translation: CASSLGGDKPQHF.

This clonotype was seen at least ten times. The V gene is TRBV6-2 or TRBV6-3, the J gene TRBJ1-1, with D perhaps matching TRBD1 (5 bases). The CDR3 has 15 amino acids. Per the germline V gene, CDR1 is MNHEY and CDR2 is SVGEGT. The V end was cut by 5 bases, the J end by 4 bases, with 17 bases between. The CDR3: CASSPRDPTSTEAFF. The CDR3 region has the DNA TGTGCCAGCAGTCCCCGGGACCCGACGAGCACTGAAGCTTTCTTT.

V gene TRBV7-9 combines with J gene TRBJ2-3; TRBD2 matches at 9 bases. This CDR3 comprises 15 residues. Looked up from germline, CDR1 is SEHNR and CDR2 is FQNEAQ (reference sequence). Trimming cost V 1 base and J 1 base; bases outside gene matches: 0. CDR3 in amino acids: CASSLEREGTDTQYF. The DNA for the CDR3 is TGTGCCAGCAGCTTAGAGCGGGAGGGCACAGATACGCAGTATTTT.

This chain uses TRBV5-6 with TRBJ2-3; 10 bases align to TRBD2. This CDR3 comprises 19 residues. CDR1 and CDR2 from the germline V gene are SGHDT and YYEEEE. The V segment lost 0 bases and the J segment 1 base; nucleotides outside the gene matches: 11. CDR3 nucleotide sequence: TGTGCCAGCAGCTTGGCGGGAGCGGGGGGGCTCAAAGGCACAGATACGCAGTATTTT. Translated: CASSLAGAGGLKGTDTQYF. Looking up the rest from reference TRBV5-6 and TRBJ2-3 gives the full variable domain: DAGVTQSPTHLIKTRGQQVTLRCSPKSGHDTVSWYQQALGQGPQFIFQYYEEEERQRGNFPDRFSGHQFPNYSSELNVNALLLGDSALYLCASSLAGAGGLKGTDTQYFGPGTRLTVL.